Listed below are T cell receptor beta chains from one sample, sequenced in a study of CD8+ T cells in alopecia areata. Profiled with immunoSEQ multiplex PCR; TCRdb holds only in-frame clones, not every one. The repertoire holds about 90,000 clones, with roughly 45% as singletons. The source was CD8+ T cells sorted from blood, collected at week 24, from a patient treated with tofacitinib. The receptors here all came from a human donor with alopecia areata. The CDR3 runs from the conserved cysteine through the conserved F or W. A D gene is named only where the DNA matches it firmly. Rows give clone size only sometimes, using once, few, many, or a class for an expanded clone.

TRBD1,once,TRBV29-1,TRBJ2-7,CSVEGDRAYEQYF,TGCAGCGTTGAAGGGGACAGGGCGTACGAGCAGTACTTC
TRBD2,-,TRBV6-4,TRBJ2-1,CASSDGGSGWNEQFF,TGTGCCAGCAGTGACGGCGGGAGTGGCTGGAATGAGCAGTTCTTC
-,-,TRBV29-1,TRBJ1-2,CSVDRGDGYTF,TGCAGCGTTGACAGGGGAGATGGCTACACCTTC
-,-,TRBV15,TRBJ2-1,CATSRGLEREQFF,TGTGCCACCAGCAGAGGGCTGGAGAGGGAGCAGTTCTTC
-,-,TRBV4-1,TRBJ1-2,CASSPEPGSYGYTF,TGCGCCAGCAGCCCTGAGCCAGGGAGCTATGGCTACACCTTC
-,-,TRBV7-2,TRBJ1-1,CASSPSDSMNTEAFF,TGTGCCAGCAGCCCCTCGGACAGCATGAACACTGAAGCTTTCTTT
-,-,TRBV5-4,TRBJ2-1,CASSEAVPSQQFF,TGTGCCAGCAGCGAAGCCGTACCGAGCCAACAGTTCTTC
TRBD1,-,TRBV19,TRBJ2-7,CASSAPTGGSYEQYF,TGTGCCAGTAGTGCCCCTACAGGGGGCTCCTACGAGCAGTACTTC
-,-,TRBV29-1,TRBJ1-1,CSVGPGSTEAFF,TGCAGCGTTGGCCCGGGGAGCACTGAAGCTTTCTTT
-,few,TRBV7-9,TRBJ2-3,CASRPSTDTQYF,TGTGCCAGCCGTCCTAGCACAGATACGCAGTATTTT
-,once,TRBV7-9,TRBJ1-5,CASSSGRAGNQPQHF,TGTGCCAGCAGCTCGGGGAGGGCCGGCAATCAGCCCCAGCATTTT
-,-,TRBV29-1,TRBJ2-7,CSVETSTPYEQYF,TGCAGCGTTGAAACTTCGACCCCTTATGAGCAGTACTTC
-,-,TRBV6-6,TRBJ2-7,CASSSRDTPYEQYF,TGTGCCAGCAGTTCTCGGGACACCCCTTACGAGCAGTACTTC
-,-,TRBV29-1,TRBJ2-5,CSVQYPGIETQYF,TGCAGCGTTCAATATCCGGGAATAGAGACCCAGTACTTC